The present TCR beta chain was sequenced within a study of naive and memory T cell subsets. Four subsets defined by CD45RA and CD27 were sorted after CD3, CD4, CD8 and live/dead staining. CDR3 length equals 12 residues. V was cut by 1 base and J by 1 base, with 4 bases left in between. Germline V gene lookup returns CDR1 SQVTM and CDR2 ANQGSEA. Both TRBC1 and TRBC2 were covered by a beta constant-region primer of two equimolar oligonucleotides. One entry per CDR3 protein results from TCRdb running MiXCR on the UMI-ligation and nested PCR reads. The top ten hold around 23% of the sample, which has around 40,000 distinct CDR3 sequences, 13% seen once.

Sequenced sample: effector memory CD4+ T cells from blood. Subset of the sample: effector memory, CD45RA- CD27-. V and J are TRBV29-1 and TRBJ1-1; D is ambiguous. The sequence derives from a human donor in good health. The CDR3 spells CSVEAENTEAFF. In nucleotides, the CDR3 is TGCAGCGTTGAAGCGGAGAACACTGAAGCTTTCTTT.